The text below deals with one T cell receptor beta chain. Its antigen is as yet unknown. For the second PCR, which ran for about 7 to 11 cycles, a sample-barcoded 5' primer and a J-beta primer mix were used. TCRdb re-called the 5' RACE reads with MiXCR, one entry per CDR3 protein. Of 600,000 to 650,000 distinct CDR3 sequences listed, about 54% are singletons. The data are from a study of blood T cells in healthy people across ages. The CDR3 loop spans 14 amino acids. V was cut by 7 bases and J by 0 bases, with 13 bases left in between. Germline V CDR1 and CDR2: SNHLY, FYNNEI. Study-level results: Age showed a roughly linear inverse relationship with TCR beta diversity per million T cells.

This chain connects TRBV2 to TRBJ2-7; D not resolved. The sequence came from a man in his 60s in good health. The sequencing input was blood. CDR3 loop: CASTARTSSYEQYF. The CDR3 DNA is TGTGCCAGCACCGCCCGGACGAGCTCCTACGAGCAGTACTTC.